This T cell receptor (beta chain) emerged from a study of blood T cell repertoires in COVID-19. The table came from immunoSEQ multiplex PCR; TCRdb's copy has only in-frame clones and leaves some out. The repertoire holds roughly 97,000 clones, roughly 80% seen once, with 3% to 4% in the top ten. CDR3 size: 13 residues. The germline V gene has CDR1 MNHEY and CDR2 SVGAGI. The V gene end was trimmed by 6 bases and the J gene end by 3 bases; junction bases not matched to a gene: 3. The clonotype was recovered from a woman aged 80 or over with active or convalescent COVID-19. The sequencing sample was made of peripheral blood. The V gene is TRBV6-5, the J gene TRBJ1-2; 8 bases fit TRBD1. CDR3 loop: CASSPTGDYGYTF. The CDR3, as DNA: TGTGCCAGCAGCCCGACAGGGGACTATGGCTACACCTTC.